The 7 T cell receptor beta chains in this list originate from one sample, sequenced in a study of blood T cell repertoires in COVID-19. Clones were read by immunoSEQ multiplex PCR, and TCRdb kept only the in-frame ones, dropping some. The sample carries approximately 250,000 clones, approximately 86% recorded once. The sample was peripheral blood. These receptors all stem from a woman in her sixties or seventies with COVID-19, enrolled during active disease.

The rearrangement links TRBV19 to TRBJ1-1, with 8 nucleotides matching TRBD1. CDR1 and CDR2 from the germline V gene are LNHDA and SQIVND (reference sequence). The CDR3 extends over 15 amino acids. V lost 3 bases, J lost 5 bases, and 8 bases stayed unmatched. The CDR3 region is CASSILGQGATEAFF. DNA for the CDR3: TGTGCCAGTAGTATTCTGGGCCAGGGGGCTACTGAAGCTTTCTTT.

The rearrangement joins TRBV4-1 to TRBJ2-5; TRBD2 matches at 10 bases. CDR1 and CDR2 from the germline V gene are MGHRA and YSYEKL. This CDR3 has 16 amino acids. V lost 2 bases and J lost 2; bases outside the gene matches: 5. This CDR3 reads CASSQSLAGGQETQYF. In nucleotides, the CDR3 is TGCGCCAGCAGCCAAAGCTTAGCGGGGGGTCAAGAGACCCAGTACTTC.

Here the CDR3 DNA reads TGTGCCAGCAGCCCTGAAAGTCTAGCGGGGGGCTCGACCACAGATACGCAGTATTTT. It translates to CASSPESLAGGSTTDTQYF. The chain couples TRBV6-2 or TRBV6-3 to TRBJ2-3; 11 nucleotides align to TRBD2. Germline values: CDR1 MNHEY, CDR2 SVGEGT. V lost 6 bases, J lost 2 bases, and 16 bases stayed unmatched. The CDR3 is made up of 19 amino acids.

CDR3 in amino acids: CASSRSTGVSGNTIYF. The CDR3 DNA sequence: TGTGCCAGTAGTAGGTCAACAGGGGTCTCTGGAAACACCATATATTTT. The gene calls are TRBV19 and TRBJ1-3, with 7 bases fitting TRBD1. This CDR3 region has 16 residues. CDR1 is LNHDA, CDR2 SQIVND, per germline (reference sequence). With V trimmed by 4 bases and J by 0 bases, 6 bases remained unmatched. Combining the CDR3 with reference TRBV19 and TRBJ1-3 gives the whole variable domain DGGITQSPKYLFRKEGQNVTLSCEQNLNHDAMYWYRQDPGQGLRLIYYSQIVNDFQKGDIAEGYSVSREKKESFPLTVTSAQKNPTAFYLCASSRSTGVSGNTIYFGEGSWLTVV.

The chain recombines TRBV2 with TRBJ2-7; D ambiguous. Germline CDR1 is SNHLY and CDR2 is FYNNEI. There are 11 residues in the CDR3. Trimming cost V 5 bases and J 2 bases, with 4 bases left between them. The CDR3 here is CASSFTYEQYF. The DNA for the CDR3 is TGTGCCAGCAGTTTCACCTACGAGCAGTACTTC.

The chain is built from TRBV5-1 and TRBJ2-2, with TRBD2 matching over 7 bases. Germline V gene sequence: CDR1 SGHRS, CDR2 YFSETQ. With 5 bases clipped from V and 4 bases from J, the junction kept 8 bases outside the gene matches. The CDR3 contains 15 residues. CDR3 amino acids: CASRAPSGGTGELFF. The CDR3 region has the DNA TGCGCCAGCAGGGCCCCCTCGGGGGGCACCGGGGAGCTGTTTTTT.

This clone has a single count. The chain recombines TRBV28 with TRBJ2-4; 10 nucleotides agree with TRBD2. The CDR3 length is 14 residues. With V trimmed by 6 bases and J by 5 bases, 4 bases remained unmatched. Germline-derived CDR1 and CDR2 are MDHEN and SYDVKM. The CDR3 here is CASRPGLAENIQYF. Written as DNA, the CDR3 is TGTGCCAGCAGGCCCGGACTAGCGGAAAACATTCAGTACTTC.